This TCR beta chain was captured in a study of cytomegalovirus exposure and HLA in healthy donors. Germline-derived CDR1 and CDR2 are SGHTA and FQGTGA. Trimming cost V 1 base and J 3 bases, with 11 bases left between them. This CDR3 has 15 amino acids. Amplification used 60 Vbeta primers and 13 Jbeta primers. Profiled with immunoSEQ multiplex PCR; TCRdb holds only in-frame clones, not every one. The sample contains approximately 160,000 clones, 70% to 75% of which appear only once. The TCR sequence derives from a man aged 18 to 29 in good health and CMV-seropositive. The J gene is TRBJ2-3, the V gene TRBV7-3, with D tentatively TRBD2 (6 bases). The specimen sequenced was PBMCs. CDR3 residues: CASSLSRRGTDTQYF. DNA for the CDR3: TGTGCCAGCAGCTTAAGCCGGCGGGGAACAGATACGCAGTATTTT.